This T cell receptor beta chain was profiled in a study of blood T cell repertoires in COVID-19 (dated by TCRdb to 2018 to 2020). As for the study more broadly: Samples from collaborators originated in the United States, Italy and Spain and spanned both the acute and convalescent phases of COVID-19. The prospective study material was composed of cDNA or gDNA derived from T cells, B-cell-depleted T cells, or PBMCs. The dataset comprised deeply sampled blood TCRbeta repertoires from subjects exposed to, actively infected with, or recovered from COVID-19. A freely available public database, intended as a resource for researchers studying the immune response to SARS-CoV-2, is where the repertoires were released. The samples were drawn from the first 160 participants of the ongoing ImmuneRACE study and from 1,254 subjects provided by 6 global collaborators. A de-identified subject ID, COVID-19 status, age in years and sex were almost always included in the sample metadata. Where HLA class I and class II types were available, the types were taken from metadata supplied by the sample provider, not from assay-based typing. Here is what the overall study found, with its caveats: The amount of clinical and demographic metadata varied by source and participant and was provided uncurated.

Notes on this clone: Its antigen is currently not known. No base-level quality is on record; no much larger clone is a single base apart.

TCRbeta CDR3 regions were amplified from genomic DNA using the immunoSEQ Assay, a bias-controlled multiplex PCR. The original methods were these. Nucleated cell counts per sample were estimated from amplification of reference gene primers within the assay. To quantify the absolute abundance of each unique TCRbeta CDR3 rearrangement, sequence reads were collapsed and filtered. For each sample, productive Simpson clonality was calculated by taking the square root of Simpson's diversity index across productive rearrangements. In its TCRdb copy, this immuneACCESS table keeps in-frame sequences only and misses some clones. Where compared with another copy, unresolved V genes explain less than half of these, and the others have no known cause. V and J calls and clone size are as listed in that table; D and trimming were resolved from the DNA. The sample records some 330,000 clones, around nine tenths of which are singletons. About 5% of the sample comes from the top ten.

V is trimmed back by 3 bases and J by 3 bases, and the junction contains 8 bases that no gene match accounts for. Including cysteine and phenylalanine, the CDR3 has 17 amino acids. Here the CDR3 DNA is all that survives: 51 bases in frame from base 1. CDR1 and CDR2, per the germline V gene (reference sequence), are LNHDA and SQIVND. Participants in the prospective study were enrolled through a virtual design, were aged roughly 18 to 100 years, and lived in 24 United States geographic areas. To assign participants to cohorts, the prospective study relied on clinical history that participants themselves reported in a screening survey and a study questionnaire. For ImmuneRACE Cohort 3, a participant was defined as recovered based on two consecutive negative NP/OP PCR tests, clearance by a healthcare professional, or resolution of symptoms. Mobile phlebotomists in the prospective study collected whole blood, serum and a nasopharyngeal or oropharyngeal swab from every participant. Prospective study participants could optionally give additional blood draws and questionnaires over an approximately two-month period. Before DNA extraction, blood samples from the prospective study were shipped at room temperature or frozen.

This TCR derives from a man aged 25 to 40 who had recovered from COVID-19. This sequence uses TRBV19 and TRBJ1-5, and 10 junctional nucleotides match TRBD1. The material sequenced was PBMCs or T cells enriched from blood (not recorded which). CDR3 protein: CASSIGQGVIFNQPQHF. The nucleotide sequence is given as TGTGCCAGTAGTATTGGACAGGGGGTCATCTTCAATCAGCCCCAGCATTTT.